The clone carrying this T cell receptor beta chain was observed a single time. The target antigen is unknown. TCRs were sequenced from a few patients responding to pembrolizumab. This sample stems from a study of PD-1 blockade in mismatch repair-deficient tumors. Background on the study: All were previously treated, progressing patients with around eleven mismatch repair-deficient cancer types. Study-level points and caveats: Tumor-resident clones, often undetectable pretreatment in blood, expanded then contracted after pembrolizumab.

V was cut by 1 base and J by 5 bases, with 9 bases left in between. CDR1 is MGHRA and CDR2 is YSYEKL in the germline V gene. The CDR3 contains 13 residues. Method: immunoSEQ multiplex PCR; TCRdb's copy keeps in-frame clones and lacks some. The sample contains some 130,000 clones, almost 90% of which appear only once. The TCR originated in an adult with mismatch repair-deficient cancer. The chain joins TRBV4-1 to TRBJ2-7; possible D gene TRBD2, 6 bases. Sequences were derived from peripheral blood, sampled just over 70 weeks after starting pembrolizumab. CDR3 coding DNA: TGCGCCAGCAGCCAAGTAGGAGGGAACGAGCAGTACTTC. Protein product: CASSQVGGNEQYF.